These T cell receptor beta chains were read from a single sample in a study of OX40 agonist ivuxolimab in advanced cancers. Method: immunoSEQ multiplex PCR; TCRdb's copy keeps in-frame clones and lacks some. The sample records 10,000 or so clones, 75% to 85% being singletons. The sequences come from CD4+ or CD8+ T cells sorted from blood, collected in a trial of the OX40 agonist ivuxolimab. These receptors all stem from an adult with an advanced solid tumor such as melanoma, head and neck, liver or kidney cancer. The CDR3 runs from the conserved cysteine through the conserved F or W. Fields, in order: D gene, V gene, clone size, J gene, CDR3 DNA, CDR3 protein. A D gene is named only where the DNA matches it firmly. The size of a clone is reported for some rows only, either as once, few or many, or as a class for expanded clones.

D gene: NA
V gene: TRBV29-1
clone size: NA
J gene: TRBJ1-1
CDR3 DNA: TGCAGCGTTGACGACAGTGTATGGGATGAAGCTTTCTTT
CDR3 protein: CSVDDSVWDEAFF

D gene: NA
V gene: TRBV9
clone size: NA
J gene: TRBJ2-2
CDR3 DNA: TGTGCCAGCAGCGTAGTAGGGAGCGAGAACACCGGGGAGCTGTTTTTT
CDR3 protein: CASSVVGSENTGELFF

D gene: NA
V gene: TRBV6-5
clone size: NA
J gene: TRBJ1-6
CDR3 DNA: TGTGCCAGCAGCCGACAGGAAACCCATAATTCACCCCTCCACTTT
CDR3 protein: CASSRQETHNSPLHF

D gene: NA
V gene: TRBV6-1
clone size: NA
J gene: TRBJ2-2
CDR3 DNA: TGTGCCAGCAGTGGGATTAGCGATACCGGGGAGCTGTTTTTT
CDR3 protein: CASSGISDTGELFF

D gene: NA
V gene: TRBV30
clone size: NA
J gene: TRBJ2-1
CDR3 DNA: TGTGCCTGGGGGAGACTAGTTGGTGAGCAGTTCTTC
CDR3 protein: CAWGRLVGEQFF

D gene: TRBD1
V gene: TRBV6-6
clone size: NA
J gene: TRBJ1-1
CDR3 DNA: TGTGCCAGCAGTAAGACAGGGGACACTGAAGCTTTCTTT
CDR3 protein: CASSKTGDTEAFF

D gene: NA
V gene: TRBV6-5
clone size: NA
J gene: TRBJ1-2
CDR3 DNA: TGTGCCAGCAGCCGAACAAGGCGAGCTAACTATGGCTACACCTTC
CDR3 protein: CASSRTRRANYGYTF

D gene: NA
V gene: TRBV27
clone size: NA
J gene: TRBJ1-2
CDR3 DNA: TGTGCCAGCAGTAGCGGGACGTACTATGGCTACACCTTC
CDR3 protein: CASSSGTYYGYTF

D gene: NA
V gene: TRBV2
clone size: NA
J gene: TRBJ2-1
CDR3 DNA: TGTGCCAGCAGTGAATGGGTCGGGAGAGGGTATGAGCAGTTCTTC
CDR3 protein: CASSEWVGRGYEQFF

D gene: NA
V gene: TRBV27
clone size: NA
J gene: TRBJ1-2
CDR3 DNA: TGTGCCAGCAGTTTATGGAGCGACGCGAACTATGGCTACACCTTC
CDR3 protein: CASSLWSDANYGYTF

D gene: NA
V gene: TRBV7-9
clone size: NA
J gene: TRBJ1-4
CDR3 DNA: TGTGCCAGCAGGGAGATTTCAGGGACCCCTGGTGAAAAACTGTTTTTT
CDR3 protein: CASREISGTPGEKLFF

D gene: TRBD1
V gene: TRBV7-2
clone size: NA
J gene: TRBJ2-2
CDR3 DNA: TGTGCCAGCAGACCCGCGACAGGGGTCACCGGGGAGCTGTTTTTT
CDR3 protein: CASRPATGVTGELFF

D gene: NA
V gene: TRBV9
clone size: NA
J gene: TRBJ2-1
CDR3 DNA: TGTGCCAGCAGTCCCACGGGTGCCCCCTACAATGAGCAGTTCTTC
CDR3 protein: CASSPTGAPYNEQFF

D gene: NA
V gene: TRBV5-5
clone size: NA
J gene: TRBJ1-5
CDR3 DNA: TGTGCCAGCAGCTTGGGGACAGCCTCCGATCAGCCCCAGCATTTT
CDR3 protein: CASSLGTASDQPQHF

D gene: TRBD2
V gene: TRBV6-5
clone size: NA
J gene: TRBJ2-1
CDR3 DNA: TGTGCCAGCAGTTACTCGACTAGCGGGCACAATGAGCAGTTCTTC
CDR3 protein: CASSYSTSGHNEQFF

D gene: NA
V gene: TRBV7-9
clone size: NA
J gene: TRBJ2-1
CDR3 DNA: TGTGCCAGCAGCCCCGTTAGCGGAGGCTCCTACAATGAGCAGTTCTTC
CDR3 protein: CASSPVSGGSYNEQFF

D gene: TRBD1
V gene: TRBV5-1
clone size: NA
J gene: TRBJ2-2
CDR3 DNA: TGCGCCAGCAGCTTGGGCCGGGACAGGGGAACCGGGGAGCTGTTTTTT
CDR3 protein: CASSLGRDRGTGELFF

D gene: TRBD1
V gene: TRBV13
clone size: medium-sized
J gene: TRBJ1-1
CDR3 DNA: TGTGCCAGCCGCGGACAGGGCCCTGAAGCTTTCTTT
CDR3 protein: CASRGQGPEAFF

D gene: TRBD1
V gene: TRBV19
clone size: medium-sized
J gene: TRBJ2-7
CDR3 DNA: TGTGCCAGTAGTCAGGGGGCTGGCGAGCAGTACTTC
CDR3 protein: CASSQGAGEQYF

D gene: TRBD1
V gene: TRBV4-1
clone size: few
J gene: TRBJ1-1
CDR3 DNA: TGCGCCAGCAGCCAGACGGGACAGGGTGAAGCTTTCTTT
CDR3 protein: CASSQTGQGEAFF

D gene: NA
V gene: TRBV6-5
clone size: NA
J gene: TRBJ2-7
CDR3 DNA: TGTGCCAGCAGTTACGGGGGGCCTTCCTACGAGCAGTACTTC
CDR3 protein: CASSYGGPSYEQYF

D gene: NA
V gene: TRBV9
clone size: few
J gene: TRBJ1-1
CDR3 DNA: TGTGCCAGCAGCGTAGTGGGGGGAGTTGAAGCTTTCTTT
CDR3 protein: CASSVVGGVEAFF

D gene: TRBD2
V gene: TRBV4-1
clone size: NA
J gene: TRBJ2-7
CDR3 DNA: TGCGCCAGCAGCCAAGGTAGCGGGAGTTTTGCCGAGCAGTACTTC
CDR3 protein: CASSQGSGSFAEQYF

D gene: NA
V gene: TRBV11-2
clone size: medium-sized
J gene: TRBJ1-5
CDR3 DNA: TGTGCCAGCAGCACCGGGGGGGATATGCAGCCCCAGCATTTT
CDR3 protein: CASSTGGDMQPQHF

D gene: TRBD2
V gene: TRBV9
clone size: once
J gene: TRBJ2-1
CDR3 DNA: TGTGCCAGCAGTCCGGGTTGGAGCGGGAACTCCTACAATGAGCAGTTCTTC
CDR3 protein: CASSPGWSGNSYNEQFF

D gene: NA
V gene: TRBV7-7
clone size: NA
J gene: TRBJ1-4
CDR3 DNA: TGTGCTAGCAGCCCAGACCCGGGTGGGGCAACTAATGAAAAACTGTTTTTT
CDR3 protein: CASSPDPGGATNEKLFF

D gene: TRBD1
V gene: TRBV7-2
clone size: NA
J gene: TRBJ2-5
CDR3 DNA: TGTGCCAGCAGCCTCGGAGGAGCAGGGGGACGGGGAGAGACCCAGTACTTC
CDR3 protein: CASSLGGAGGRGETQYF